This T cell receptor (beta chain) stems from a study of T-cell memory formation after mild COVID-19. The wider study: Largely, TCR clusters stayed within a single donor. Study results and limitations: Later expanders leaned toward CD4+, whereas clones contracting from day 15 to 85 were balanced CD4/CD8. Contracting CD4+ clones were located mainly in CM and EM, and CD8+ clones in EMRA.

5'RACE, which relied on constant-segment primers, yielded TCR alpha and TCR beta cDNA libraries carrying sample barcodes and UMIs. TCRdb called the 5' RACE reads again in MiXCR, with one record for every CDR3 protein. The profile shows roughly 130,000 distinct CDR3 sequences, approximately 5.9% of them singletons. As concerns this clonotype: Its antigen remains unidentified.

This TCR came from an adult woman who had mild COVID-19 (a few samples of this study predate the infection). Cell type and time point are not known. Sample: PBMCs or a T cell subset sorted from them (not recorded which).

This CDR3 is CASRNMRNLAGEQFF. CDR3 nucleotide sequence: TGTGCCAGCAGAAACATGAGGAACCTAGCAGGTGAGCAGTTCTTC. This chain connects TRBV6-2 or TRBV6-3 to TRBJ2-1, with a weak D call TRBD2 (5 bases). Germline V gene data show CDR1 as MNHEY and CDR2 as SVGEGT. CDR3 length: 15 residues. Trimming pared 6 bases from V and 9 bases from J, leaving 21 bases between.